The TCR beta chain under discussion was sequenced for a study of blood T cell repertoires in COVID-19. Sequenced by immunoSEQ multiplex PCR; TCRdb stores in-frame clones only, minus some. The data show over 150,000 clones, with more than 85% seen just once and approximately 0.5% held by the top ten. Sequences were obtained from peripheral blood. The clonotype was recovered from a man aged 50 to 60 with acute or convalescent COVID-19.

This CDR3 reads CASSLAVGSGGYNEQFF. The DNA for the CDR3 is TGTGCCAGCAGCTTAGCCGTGGGTAGCGGGGGCTACAATGAGCAGTTCTTC. The J gene is TRBJ2-1, the V gene TRBV7-2; 9 bases align to TRBD2. This CDR3 is 17 amino acids long. Germline V lookup: CDR1 SGHTA, CDR2 FQGNSA. V was pared by 0 bases and J by 3 bases, with 6 bases of the junction left unmatched.